The 14 T cell receptor beta chains presented below share a single source sample, sequenced in a study of blood T cell repertoires in COVID-19. The method was immunoSEQ multiplex PCR; TCRdb's version includes in-frame clones alone and lacks a portion of them. The repertoire holds fewer than 450,000 clones, with 90% as singletons. The sample consisted of PBMCs or T cells enriched from blood (not recorded which). Receptors were obtained from a man younger than 30 who had recovered from COVID-19.

The CDR3 reads CASSPGQGPYNEQFF. The CDR3, as DNA: TGTGCCAGCAGCCCGGGACAGGGACCCTACAATGAGCAGTTCTTC. V is TRBV7-3 and J is TRBJ2-1, with 9 bases fitting TRBD1. Germline CDR1 is SGHTA and CDR2 is FQGTGA. There are 15 residues in the CDR3. V was clipped by 5 bases and J by 2 bases; unmatched bases: 4.

The chain uses TRBV19 and TRBJ1-6; 9 bases are a match to TRBD1. CDR3 length equals 15 residues. Germline CDR1 LNHDA, CDR2 SQIVND (reference sequence). Trimming at V came to 9 bases and at J to 13 bases, leaving 16 bases not matched to a gene. DNA of the CDR3: TGTGCCAGCCGCGACCAGGGACAGGGAGTTTCTCCCCTCCACTTT. Translating it yields CASRDQGQGVSPLHF.

This clone was detected once. The chain has TRBV18 and TRBJ1-1, with TRBD1 as a possible D gene (6 bases). This CDR3 has 17 amino acids. CDR1 is KGHSH, CDR2 LQKENI, per germline. Trimming removed 1 base at V and 4 bases at J, with 19 bases between. CDR3: CASSPQSPGGLVTEAFF. Written as DNA, the CDR3 is TGTGCCAGCTCACCACAGTCCCCCGGGGGGCTGGTCACTGAAGCTTTCTTT.

This chain uses TRBV7-6 with TRBJ2-3; D remains unclear. Trimming stripped 5 bases from V and 6 bases from J, with 18 bases between. Germline V gene sequence: CDR1 SGHVS, CDR2 FNYEAQ. CDR3 length: 15 amino acids. The CDR3 sequence is CASSLGTFVGDTQYF. CDR3 nucleotides: TGTGCCAGCAGCCTAGGAACCTTTGTGGGCGATACGCAGTATTTT.

The count of this clone is one. The chain recombines TRBV7-9 with TRBJ1-3, with D unresolved. This CDR3 comprises 16 residues. Germline CDR1 and CDR2: SEHNR and FQNEAQ (reference sequence). V lost 0 bases and J 0 bases, leaving 9 bases between the germline ends. This chain's CDR3 is CASSLAYSPSGNTIYF. In nucleotides, the CDR3 is TGTGCCAGCAGCTTAGCGTACAGTCCCTCTGGAAACACCATATATTTT.

The V and J genes are TRBV2 and TRBJ2-1, with D possibly matching TRBD2 (5 bases). The CDR3 has 11 amino acids. The V gene lost 8 bases and the J gene lost 4 bases, with 6 bases spanning the gap. Germline CDR1 SNHLY, CDR2 FYNNEI. In DNA form, the CDR3 reads TGTGCCAGCGGAGGATACAATGAGCAGTTCTTC. It encodes CASGGYNEQFF.

The chain carries TRBV28 and TRBJ1-5; 7 nucleotides agree with TRBD1. The length of the CDR3 is 15 residues. From germline, CDR1 is MDHEN and CDR2 SYDVKM. J gave up 4 bases and V 4 bases, and 7 bases lay outside the gene matches. CDR3 in amino acids: CASSSEGAGNQPQHF. CDR3 sequence (DNA): TGTGCCAGCAGTTCTGAGGGGGCTGGAAATCAGCCCCAGCATTTT.

The chain links TRBV7-9 to TRBJ1-1; TRBD1 matches 8 bases. Per germline, CDR1 SEHNR and CDR2 FQNEAQ (reference sequence). This CDR3 is built from 15 residues. V dropped 4 bases and J dropped 0; count of bases not matched to a gene: 4. CDR3: CASSYRQGMNTEAFF. For the CDR3, the DNA is TGTGCCAGCAGCTATAGACAGGGGATGAACACTGAAGCTTTCTTT. Full variable domain (outside the CDR3, taken from reference TRBV7-9 and TRBJ1-1): DTGVSQNPRHKITKRGQNVTFRCDPISEHNRLYWYRQTLGQGPEFLTYFQNEAQLEKSRLLSDRFSAERPKGSFSTLEIQRTEQGDSAMYLCASSYRQGMNTEAFFGQGTRLTVV.

The chain has TRBV5-1 and TRBJ2-2, with TRBD1 matching over 7 bases. Germline lookup yields CDR1 SGHRS and CDR2 YFSETQ. Losses at the gene ends were 0 bases for V and 6 bases for J; bases not matched to a gene: 2. The CDR3 length is 14 residues. CDR3 sequence: CASSLGQGSGELFF. As DNA, the CDR3 is TGCGCCAGCAGCTTGGGACAGGGATCCGGGGAGCTGTTTTTT.

This chain joins TRBV18 and TRBJ2-7; D remains unclear. The CDR3 extends over 11 amino acids. Per the germline V gene, CDR1 is KGHSH and CDR2 is LQKENI. Trimming removed 10 bases from V and 5 bases from J, with 12 bases in between. CDR3 amino acids: CATPIRNEQYF. CDR3 DNA sequence: TGTGCCACCCCGATCAGGAACGAGCAGTACTTC.

There are many counts of this clone. CDR3 nucleotides: TGTGCCTGGAGTGTCGGGACAGAGAATCAGCCCCAGCATTTT. Residues: CAWSVGTENQPQHF. This chain links TRBV30 with TRBJ1-5, with 7 positions matching TRBD1. The germline V gene has CDR1 GTSNPN and CDR2 SVGIG (reference sequence). The CDR3 runs 14 residues. Germline trimming cut 0 bases from V and 4 bases from J; bases unmatched to any gene: 3.

The rearrangement uses TRBV10-3 and TRBJ1-5; the D gene is possibly TRBD1 (6 bases). Germline V CDR1 and CDR2: ENHRY, SYGVKD. The V and J ends lost 2 bases and 4 bases respectively, with 9 bases between them. This CDR3 has 14 amino acids. CDR3 in DNA: TGTGCCATCAGTGAGGGACAGCTTAATCAGCCCCAGCATTTT. Amino acid sequence: CAISEGQLNQPQHF.

CDR3 region: CASSSEMERVGENEKLFF. The CDR3 DNA follows: TGTGCCAGCAGCTCCGAAATGGAACGGGTCGGGGAAAATGAAAAACTGTTTTTT. V usage is TRBV7-9 and J usage is TRBJ1-4; no firm D call. The CDR3 runs 18 residues. In germline, CDR1 is SEHNR, CDR2 FQNEAQ (reference sequence). V lost 4 bases to trimming and J lost 5 bases, with 23 bases between them. Combining the CDR3 with reference TRBV7-9 and TRBJ1-4 gives the whole variable domain DTGVSQNPRHKITKRGQNVTFRCDPISEHNRLYWYRQTLGQGPEFLTYFQNEAQLEKSRLLSDRFSAERPKGSFSTLEIQRTEQGDSAMYLCASSSEMERVGENEKLFFGSGTQLSVL.

The V and J genes are TRBV28 and TRBJ2-5; D unclear. The germline V and J ends were trimmed by 6 bases and 2 bases, with 19 bases remaining between them. This CDR3 is 16 amino acids long. Per germline, CDR1 MDHEN and CDR2 SYDVKM. Here the CDR3 DNA reads TGTGCCAGCAGCCCCAAGACTTGGTTCCCACAAGAGACCCAGTACTTC. Protein product: CASSPKTWFPQETQYF.